The entry below describes one TCR beta chain. Authors' analysis steps: Reference gene primer amplification gave estimated nucleated cell counts. The protocol was immunoSEQ multiplex PCR, while the TCRdb copy is restricted to in-frame clones and leaves out a portion. Clone size and V and J calls were adopted from that table, with D and trimming inferred from the DNA. The profile shows more than 200,000 clones, around 80% of them singletons. The germline V and J ends were trimmed by 1 base and 2 bases, with 12 bases remaining between them. From germline, CDR1 is SGHKS and CDR2 YYEKEE (reference sequence). The CDR3 has 15 amino acids. This record belongs to a study of blood T cell repertoires in COVID-19. The wider study: Sample material is recorded as cDNA or gDNA derived from T cells, B-cell-depleted T cells, or PBMCs.

The V call is TRBV5-5, the J call TRBJ1-1; D gene unclear. The TCR sequence derives from a man aged 40-50 years with acute or convalescent COVID-19. Sequencing was carried out using peripheral blood. CDR3 protein: CASSLRTGDNTEAFF. CDR3 DNA sequence: TGTGCCAGCAGCTTGCGTACGGGTGACAACACTGAAGCTTTCTTT.